These 24 T cell receptor beta chains came from one sample sequenced in a study of siplizumab effects on memory and regulatory T cells. The protocol was immunoSEQ multiplex PCR, while the TCRdb copy is restricted to in-frame clones and leaves out a portion. The data contain about 69,000 clones, roughly 88% of them singletons. The sequenced sample consisted of Tregs sorted from blood. These receptors all stem from a human donor in good health.

The gene calls are TRBV6-1 and TRBJ2-1; tentatively, D is TRBD2 (5 bases). With 2 bases removed from V and 9 bases from J, the gap between germline ends came to 20 bases. The germline CDR1 and CDR2 sequences are MNHNS and SASEGT. The CDR3 sequence is 16 residues long. The CDR3 protein is CASSEILGQLGSEQFF. The CDR3 bases are TGTGCCAGCAGTGAAATCCTCGGGCAGCTGGGGAGTGAGCAGTTCTTC.

CDR3 DNA: TGTGCCATCAGTGAAGGCCAGGGATATGCTGACACCGGGGAGCTGTTTTTT. This encodes CAISEGQGYADTGELFF. This chain connects TRBV10-3 to TRBJ2-2; D may be TRBD1 (5 bases). CDR3 size: 17 residues. Per the germline V gene, CDR1 is ENHRY and CDR2 is SYGVKD. The ends were cut back, 3 bases at V and 3 bases at J, with 17 bases in the middle.

This chain uses TRBV20-1 with TRBJ1-2; D is uncertain. V was pared by 6 bases and J by 3 bases, with 8 bases between. Germline CDR1 DFQATT, CDR2 SNEGSKA (reference sequence). The length of the CDR3 is 11 residues. CDR3: CSAGEDYGYTF. The CDR3, as DNA: TGCAGTGCCGGGGAAGACTATGGCTACACCTTC.

The chain employs TRBV7-9 and TRBJ2-7; 12 nucleotides agree with TRBD2. Germline CDR1 is SEHNR and CDR2 is FQNEAQ (reference sequence). The CDR3 totals 16 residues. With 1 base clipped from V and 6 bases from J, the junction kept 7 bases outside the gene matches. CDR3 nucleotides: TGTGCCAGCAGCTTAGTAGGACTAGCGGGATTTGGCGAGCAGTACTTC. This translates into CASSLVGLAGFGEQYF.

The chain has TRBV19 and TRBJ1-1, with D hard to call. The CDR3 extends over 13 amino acids. Germline V gene sequence: CDR1 LNHDA, CDR2 SQIVND (reference sequence). The V and J ends lost 7 bases and 0 bases respectively, with 9 bases between them. This chain's CDR3 is CASTRGLNTEAFF. The CDR3 nucleotides are TGTGCCAGTACTAGAGGGTTGAACACTGAAGCTTTCTTT.

The CDR3 spells CASSRDRGVQPQHF. CDR3 coding DNA: TGTGCCAGCAGCCGGGACAGGGGTGTTCAGCCCCAGCATTTT. The rearrangement uses TRBV7-2 and TRBJ1-5; TRBD1 agrees at 10 bases. The CDR3 is 14 residues long. CDR1 and CDR2 from the germline V gene are SGHTA and FQGNSA. V dropped 5 bases and J dropped 6; count of bases not matched to a gene: 4.

J is TRBJ2-2 and V is TRBV5-5; TRBD2 matches at 11 bases. With V trimmed by 0 bases and J by 4 bases, 2 bases remained unmatched. The CDR3 consists of 16 residues. Per germline, CDR1 SGHKS and CDR2 YYEKEE (reference sequence). As DNA, the CDR3 is TGTGCCAGCAGCTTGGTAGGACTAGCGGGCACCGGGGAGCTGTTTTTT. Translation: CASSLVGLAGTGELFF. The variable domain in full, completed from reference TRBV5-5 and TRBJ2-2, reads DAGVTQSPTHLIKTRGQQVTLRCSPISGHKSVSWYQQVLGQGPQFIFQYYEKEERGRGNFPDRFSARQFPNYSSELNVNALLLGDSALYLCASSLVGLAGTGELFFGEGSRLTVL.

The rearrangement joins TRBV28 to TRBJ1-2, with D perhaps matching TRBD1 (6 bases). The V gene's germline CDR1 is MDHEN and CDR2 SYDVKM. The CDR3 is 12 residues long. Trimming removed 3 bases from V and 5 bases from J, with 7 bases in between. CDR3 DNA: TGTGCCAGCAGTTTCGGACAGTATGGCTACACCTTC. Its protein is CASSFGQYGYTF.

The J gene is TRBJ1-6, the V gene TRBV4-1; no clear D. Trimming stripped 1 base from V and 7 bases from J, with 17 bases between. The CDR3 runs 17 residues. Germline loops: CDR1 MGHRA, CDR2 YSYEKL. The CDR3 nucleotides read TGCGCCAGCAGCCAAGTAGATATGGGATGGGTCAATTCACCCCTCCACTTT. This gives the protein CASSQVDMGWVNSPLHF.

The gene calls are TRBV7-6 and TRBJ1-5, with D unclear. The CDR3 spans 14 residues. Trimming shortened V by 9 bases and J by 2 bases, and 14 bases separated the two germline ends. The germline V gene encodes CDR1 SGHVS and CDR2 FNYEAQ. The CDR3: CASSRGLGNQPQHF. CDR3 bases: TGTGCCAGTTCAAGAGGGCTTGGCAATCAGCCCCAGCATTTT.

This clone was detected once. In nucleotides, the CDR3 is TGTGCCAGCGGGGGGGGCGGAGGGCGGGTGCTTTTGGCTTTCTTT. Amino acid sequence: CASGGGGGRVLLAFF. The chain carries TRBV7-8 and TRBJ1-1; D might be TRBD1 (6 bases). Germline values: CDR1 SGHVS, CDR2 FQNEAQ. The CDR3 is made up of 15 amino acids. The V end was cut by 8 bases, the J end by 11 bases, with 27 bases between.

The chain joins TRBV7-2 to TRBJ2-7, with D uncertain. Trimming stripped 0 bases from V and 0 bases from J, with 3 bases between. The CDR3 contains 13 residues. CDR1 is SGHTA, CDR2 FQGNSA, per germline. The CDR3 DNA reads TGTGCCAGCAGCTTAGCGGTCTCCTACGAGCAGTACTTC. Residues: CASSLAVSYEQYF.

V is TRBV6-1 and J is TRBJ2-7; D remains ambiguous. Germline CDR1 MNHNS, CDR2 SASEGT. V dropped 3 bases and J dropped 4 bases, with 10 bases sitting between them. The CDR3 extends over 13 amino acids. The CDR3 reads CASSEGVQYEQYF. CDR3 nucleotides: TGTGCCAGCAGTGAGGGTGTTCAGTACGAGCAGTACTTC.

The rearrangement links TRBV2 to TRBJ2-7; D could derive from TRBD1 or TRBD2 (5 bases each). Trimming took off 8 bases at V and 0 bases at J, with 11 bases between the two ends. This CDR3 is built from 13 residues. Germline V gene sequence: CDR1 SNHLY, CDR2 FYNNEI. The CDR3 reads CASGDVFSYEQYF. The CDR3 bases are TGTGCCAGCGGGGACGTATTCTCCTACGAGCAGTACTTC.

This rearrangement joins TRBV7-3 to TRBJ2-1; D might be TRBD2 (5 bases). Germline lookup yields CDR1 SGHTA and CDR2 FQGTGA. The CDR3 runs to 14 residues. V dropped 0 bases and J dropped 8 bases, with 11 bases sitting between them. The CDR3 DNA reads as TGTGCCAGCAGCTTAACGGGAGATGCATATGAGCAGTTCTTC. Translated, it gives CASSLTGDAYEQFF.

The chain recombines TRBV7-3 with TRBJ2-7; tentatively, D is TRBD1 or TRBD2 (5 bases each). Trimming stripped 2 bases from V and 0 bases from J, with 8 bases between. This CDR3 is 14 amino acids long. Germline CDR1 reads SGHTA; CDR2 reads FQGTGA. The CDR3: CASSLGGNSYEQYF. As DNA, the CDR3 is TGTGCCAGCAGCTTAGGGGGTAACTCCTACGAGCAGTACTTC.

V usage is TRBV7-2 and J usage is TRBJ2-7, with 7 bases identical to TRBD1. Germline CDR1 SGHTA, CDR2 FQGNSA. The V segment lost 6 bases and the J segment 5 bases; nucleotides outside the gene matches: 13. This CDR3 is 15 amino acids long. The DNA of the CDR3 is TGTGCCAGCAGTACAACCGGGACAGTTATCGACGAGCAGTACTTC. It specifies CASSTTGTVIDEQYF.

In this sample, this clone turned up a few times. This sequence joins TRBV5-4 and TRBJ2-7, with TRBD2 matching 13 bases. Germline CDR1 reads SGHNT; CDR2 reads YYREEE (reference sequence). V was clipped by 4 bases and J by 2 bases; unmatched bases: 3. The length of the CDR3 is 15 residues. DNA for the CDR3: TGTGCCAGCAGCGGCGGGACTAGCGGGGCCTACGAGCAGTACTTC. Translated, it gives CASSGGTSGAYEQYF.

This clone has a single count. One end of the junction does not line up with germline, which may come from a read error. This rearrangement joins TRBV7-7 to TRBJ2-1; 9 bases match TRBD2. CDR1 and CDR2 from the germline V gene are SSHAT and FNYEAQ (reference sequence). This CDR3 is 14 amino acids long. The DNA of the CDR3 is TGTGCTAGCAGCTTAGCGGGAGAGGGCAATGAGCAGTTCTTC. Translation: CASSLAGEGNEQFF.

The J gene is TRBJ1-5, the V gene TRBV28, with D possibly being TRBD1 (5 bases). The CDR3 runs to 15 residues. Trimming cost V 3 bases and J 5 bases, with 14 bases left between them. Looked up from germline, CDR1 is MDHEN and CDR2 is SYDVKM. CDR3 DNA: TGTGCCAGCAGTTTGCCTCCAGGACACCATCAGCCCCAGCATTTT. It encodes CASSLPPGHHQPQHF.

The gene calls are TRBV29-1 and TRBJ1-1; D gene uncertain. The CDR3 has 10 residues. Trimming pared 6 bases from V and 5 bases from J, leaving 7 bases between. CDR1 is SQVTM and CDR2 is ANQGSEA in the germline V gene. The CDR3 reads CSVVGTEAFF. The CDR3, as DNA: TGCAGCGTCGTTGGGACTGAAGCTTTCTTT.

In this sample, this clone turned up once. CDR3 coding DNA: TGTGCTAGTGCCCAGGGGACAGTCTCCTACAATGAGCAGTTCTTC. Translation: CASAQGTVSYNEQFF. The rearrangement joins TRBV12-5 to TRBJ2-1; the match to TRBD1 covers 7 bases. The V and J ends lost 7 bases and 0 bases, in that order; junction bases with no gene match: 6. Germline CDR1 is LGHNT and CDR2 is FRNRAP. The CDR3 loop spans 15 amino acids.

The chain joins TRBV6-5 to TRBJ2-7; D is possibly TRBD2 (5 bases). This CDR3 has 15 amino acids. Per germline, CDR1 MNHEY and CDR2 SVGAGI. Trimming left V 0 bases short and J 3 bases short, with 12 bases between. The CDR3 here is CASSYSSGGNYEQYF. The CDR3 region has the DNA TGTGCCAGCAGTTACTCGAGCGGCGGTAACTACGAGCAGTACTTC.

The chain joins TRBV6-1 to TRBJ2-1; 7 nucleotides line up with TRBD2. CDR1 is MNHNS and CDR2 is SASEGT in the germline V gene. V was clipped by 4 bases and J by 3 bases; unmatched bases: 9. The CDR3 has 16 amino acids. The CDR3 sequence: CASSGGTIRNYNEQFF. The DNA of the CDR3 is TGTGCCAGCAGTGGGGGGACTATCCGGAACTACAATGAGCAGTTCTTC.